This entry lists 10 T cell receptor beta chains sequenced from one sample in a study of human T cells and chemical hapten exposure. Time point described: patch test 2, 6 weeks after DPC sensitization. Specified treatment: therapeutic diphenylcyclopropenone sensitization with weekly scalp DPC. One entry per CDR3 protein results from TCRdb running MiXCR on the RACE reads. The data contain about 380,000 distinct CDR3 sequences, around 6% of them singletons. The sample here was whole blood, taken in connection with sensitization to the hapten diphenylcyclopropenone (DPC). The receptors were gathered from a woman in her late teens or twenties with alopecia areata. Some clones in this sample may be carry-over from other donors' samples.

The gene calls are TRBV18 and TRBJ2-3; no reliable D call. V dropped 6 bases and J dropped 1 base, with 14 bases sitting between them. The CDR3 length is 15 residues. CDR1 is KGHSH and CDR2 is LQKENI in the germline V gene. CDR3 in DNA: TGTGCCAGCTCGCTACGCGGCCCTGGCACAGATACGCAGTATTTT. It yields the protein CASSLRGPGTDTQYF. The complete variable domain, with remaining parts taken from reference TRBV18 and TRBJ2-3, reads NAGVMQNPRHLVRRRGQEARLRCSPMKGHSHVYWYRQLPEEGLKFMVYLQKENIIDESGMPKERFSAEFPKEGPSILRIQQVVRGDSAAYFCASSLRGPGTDTQYFGPGTRLTVL.

As to this clonotype: This clone may be a read error of a much larger clone one base away. The V and J genes are TRBV7-2 and TRBJ1-2; a possible D gene is TRBD1 (5 bases). This CDR3 has 14 residues. Germline CDR1 and CDR2: SGHTA and FQGNSA. CDR3 amino acids: CASSPLGVGYGHTF. The CDR3 DNA sequence: TGTGCCAGCAGCCCCTTGGGGGTTGGCTATGGCCACACCTTC.

Many counts were recorded for this clonotype. The rearrangement uses TRBV7-2 and TRBJ1-5; a weak D match, TRBD1 (5 bases). The CDR3 has 18 amino acids. Germline loops: CDR1 SGHTA, CDR2 FQGNSA. V was trimmed by 2 bases and J by 6 bases, leaving 23 bases between them. The CDR3 spells CASSLWPVTPQGVQPQHF. DNA for the CDR3: TGTGCCAGCAGCTTATGGCCCGTCACACCCCAGGGTGTTCAGCCCCAGCATTTT.

Ten or more counts support this clonotype. The V call is TRBV29-1, the J call TRBJ2-7; 7 bases map to TRBD1. In germline, CDR1 is SQVTM, CDR2 ANQGSEA. CDR3 size: 11 residues. Trimming at V came to 4 bases and at J to 7 bases, leaving 4 bases not matched to a gene. CDR3 sequence reads: CSVGARGEQYF. CDR3 sequence (DNA): TGCAGCGTTGGGGCCAGGGGGGAGCAGTACTTC.

The chain is built from TRBV20-1 and TRBJ2-7; TRBD1 agrees at 7 bases. The CDR3 spans 14 residues. Germline CDR1 DFQATT, CDR2 SNEGSKA (reference sequence). Trimming at V came to 1 base and at J to 1 base, leaving 4 bases not matched to a gene. In DNA form, the CDR3 reads TGCAGTGCTAGAGCCGGGACAGATTCCTACGAGCAGTACTTC. This codes for CSARAGTDSYEQYF.

This clonotype showed up just a few times. The CDR3 nucleotides are TGTGCCAGCGGACTACAGGAGAACACTGAAGCTTTCTTT. Amino acids: CASGLQENTEAFF. The V gene is TRBV27, the J gene TRBJ1-1; tentatively, D is TRBD1 (5 bases). The germline gives CDR1 MNHEY, CDR2 SMNVEV (reference sequence). V lost 8 bases, J lost 1 base, and 11 bases lay in between. This CDR3 region has 13 residues.

This clonotype has just a few counts. The rearrangement uses TRBV7-2 and TRBJ1-1; D gene uncertain. This CDR3 spans 14 amino acids. Germline V gene data show CDR1 as SGHTA and CDR2 as FQGNSA. V lost 2 bases to trimming and J lost 1 base, with 8 bases between them. In DNA, the CDR3 is TGTGCCAGCAGCTTACAGACGAAGAACACTGAAGCTTTCTTT. This translates into CASSLQTKNTEAFF.

This clonotype has a handful of counts. J is TRBJ1-3 and V is TRBV7-2; 8 nucleotides line up with TRBD1. Germline V lookup: CDR1 SGHTA, CDR2 FQGNSA. V shed 6 bases, J shed 3 bases, and the junction held 4 bases outside the gene matches. This CDR3 has 14 residues. CDR3 DNA: TGTGCCAGCAGGCTGACAGGGGTTGGAAACACCATATATTTT. Protein: CASRLTGVGNTIYF.

The sample holds a few counts of this clonotype. The J gene is TRBJ1-2, the V gene TRBV5-1; TRBD1 aligns across 8 bases. The CDR3 covers 13 residues. The V and J ends lost 4 bases and 8 bases, in that order; junction bases with no gene match: 7. CDR1 is SGHRS, CDR2 YFSETQ, per germline. CDR3 amino acids: CASSMDRAFGYTF. DNA for the CDR3: TGCGCCAGCAGCATGGACAGGGCCTTCGGCTACACCTTC.

In its sample, this clonotype was seen a few times. The CDR3 is CASSLLIHIQYF. The CDR3 DNA reads TGTGCCAGCAGTTTGTTGATTCACATTCAGTACTTC. V gene TRBV12-3 or TRBV12-4 combines with J gene TRBJ2-4; D ambiguous. Trimming removed 3 bases from V and 8 bases from J, with 8 bases in between. CDR3 length equals 12 residues.